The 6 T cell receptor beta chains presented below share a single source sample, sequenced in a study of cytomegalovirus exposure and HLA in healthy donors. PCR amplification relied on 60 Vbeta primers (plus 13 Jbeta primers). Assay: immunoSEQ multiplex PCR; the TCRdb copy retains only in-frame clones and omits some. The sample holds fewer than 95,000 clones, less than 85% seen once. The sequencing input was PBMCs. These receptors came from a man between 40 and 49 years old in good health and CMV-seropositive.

DNA for the CDR3: TGTGCCAGCAGCCAACTAGCGGGAGAGGGTGGGAATGAGCAGTTCTTC. It codes for CASSQLAGEGGNEQFF. This sequence joins TRBV4-2 and TRBJ2-1, with 10 bases matching TRBD2. Unmatched junction bases numbered 8, after V lost 2 bases and J lost 7 bases. Germline V gene lookup returns CDR1 LGHNA and CDR2 YNFKEQ. The CDR3 is made up of 16 amino acids.

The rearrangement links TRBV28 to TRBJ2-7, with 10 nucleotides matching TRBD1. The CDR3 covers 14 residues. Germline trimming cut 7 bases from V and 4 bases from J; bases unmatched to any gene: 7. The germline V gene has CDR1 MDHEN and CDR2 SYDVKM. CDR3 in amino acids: CASTRRDRGYEQYF. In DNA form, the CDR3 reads TGTGCCAGCACACGCCGGGACAGGGGTTACGAGCAGTACTTC.

Here the CDR3 reads CASSWSSVTGELFF. CDR3 DNA sequence: TGTGCCAGCAGCTGGTCCAGCGTCACCGGGGAGCTGTTTTTT. The chain combines TRBV7-6 with TRBJ2-2; no definite D call. The V gene lost 4 bases and the J gene lost 4 bases, with 10 bases spanning the gap. Germline V gives CDR1 SGHVS, CDR2 FNYEAQ. CDR3 length equals 14 residues.

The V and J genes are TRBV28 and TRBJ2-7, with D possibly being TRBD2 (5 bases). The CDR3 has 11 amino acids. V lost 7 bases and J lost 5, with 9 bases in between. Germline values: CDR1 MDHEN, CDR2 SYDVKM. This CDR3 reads CASNGIHEQYF. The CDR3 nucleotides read TGTGCCAGCAACGGGATCCACGAGCAGTACTTC.

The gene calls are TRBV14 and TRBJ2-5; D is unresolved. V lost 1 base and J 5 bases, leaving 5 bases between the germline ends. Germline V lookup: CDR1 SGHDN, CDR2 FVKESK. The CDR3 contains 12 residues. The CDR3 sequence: CASSQVSETQYF. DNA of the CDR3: TGTGCCAGCAGCCAAGTTTCTGAGACCCAGTACTTC. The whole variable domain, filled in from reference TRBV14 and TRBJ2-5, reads EAGVTQFPSHSVIEKGQTVTLRCDPISGHDNLYWYRRVMGKEIKFLLHFVKESKQDESGMPNNRFLAERTGGTYSTLKVQPAELEDSGVYFCASSQVSETQYFGPGTRLLVL.

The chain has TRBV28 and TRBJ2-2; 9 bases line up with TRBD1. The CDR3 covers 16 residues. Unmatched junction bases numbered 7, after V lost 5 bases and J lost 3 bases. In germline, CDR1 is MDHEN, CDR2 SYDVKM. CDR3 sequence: CASSQVGTGHTGELFF. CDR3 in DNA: TGTGCCAGCAGTCAAGTTGGGACAGGGCACACCGGGGAGCTGTTTTTT. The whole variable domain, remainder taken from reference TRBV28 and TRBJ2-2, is DVKVTQSSRYLVKRTGEKVFLECVQDMDHENMFWYRQDPGLGLRLIYFSYDVKMKEKGDIPEGYSVSREKKERFSLILESASTNQTSMYLCASSQVGTGHTGELFFGEGSRLTVL.